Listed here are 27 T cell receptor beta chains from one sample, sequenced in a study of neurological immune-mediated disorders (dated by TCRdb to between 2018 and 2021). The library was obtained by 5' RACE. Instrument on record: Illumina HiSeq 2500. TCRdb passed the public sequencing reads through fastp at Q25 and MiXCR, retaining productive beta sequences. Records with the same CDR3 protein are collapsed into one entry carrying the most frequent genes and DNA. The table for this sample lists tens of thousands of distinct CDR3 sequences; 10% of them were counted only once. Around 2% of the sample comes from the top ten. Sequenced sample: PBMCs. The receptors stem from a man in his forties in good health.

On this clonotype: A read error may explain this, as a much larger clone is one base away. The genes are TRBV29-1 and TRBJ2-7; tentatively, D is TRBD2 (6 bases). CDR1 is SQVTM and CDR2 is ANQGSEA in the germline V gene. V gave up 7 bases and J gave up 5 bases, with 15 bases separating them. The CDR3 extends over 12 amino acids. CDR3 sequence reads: CSAGDGSNEQYF. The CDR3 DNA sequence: TGCAGCGCCGGGGACGGGAGCAACGAGCAGTACTTC.

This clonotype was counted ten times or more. The chain's CDR3 is CSARDVLAGGLETQYF. CDR3 coding DNA: TGCAGTGCTAGAGATGTCCTAGCGGGGGGGCTTGAGACCCAGTACTTC. The genes are TRBV20-1 and TRBJ2-5; 12 bases fit TRBD2. V shed 0 bases and J 5 bases; nucleotides not matched to a gene: 7. The V gene's germline CDR1 is DFQATT and CDR2 SNEGSKA (reference sequence). This CDR3 has 16 amino acids.

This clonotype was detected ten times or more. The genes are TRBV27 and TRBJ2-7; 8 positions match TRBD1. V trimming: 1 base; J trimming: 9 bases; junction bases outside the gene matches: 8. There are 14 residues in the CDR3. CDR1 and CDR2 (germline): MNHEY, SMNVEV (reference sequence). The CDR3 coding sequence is TGTGCCAGCAGTTTATTAAGAGACAGGGGCGCGCAGTACTTC. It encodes CASSLLRDRGAQYF.

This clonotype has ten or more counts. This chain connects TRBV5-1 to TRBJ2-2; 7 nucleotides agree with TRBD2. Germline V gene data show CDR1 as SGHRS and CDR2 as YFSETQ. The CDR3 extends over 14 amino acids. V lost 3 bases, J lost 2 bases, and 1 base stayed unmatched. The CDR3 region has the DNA TGCGCCAGCAGCTGGGACTATAACACCGGGGAGCTGTTTTTT. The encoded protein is CASSWDYNTGELFF.

CDR3 sequence (DNA): TGCGCCAGCAGCTTAACTAGCTGGACCTACGAGCAGTACTTC. Encoded protein: CASSLTSWTYEQYF. The chain links TRBV5-1 to TRBJ2-7, with D maybe TRBD2 (6 bases). The V and J ends lost 2 bases and 2 bases respectively, with 11 bases between them. This CDR3 has 14 amino acids. CDR1 is SGHRS, CDR2 YFSETQ, per germline.

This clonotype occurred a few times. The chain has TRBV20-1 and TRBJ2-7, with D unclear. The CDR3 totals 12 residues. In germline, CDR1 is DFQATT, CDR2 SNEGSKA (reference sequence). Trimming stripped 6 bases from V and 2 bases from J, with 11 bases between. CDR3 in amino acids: CSATPTTYEQYF. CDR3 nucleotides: TGCAGTGCGACTCCCACCACCTACGAGCAGTACTTC.

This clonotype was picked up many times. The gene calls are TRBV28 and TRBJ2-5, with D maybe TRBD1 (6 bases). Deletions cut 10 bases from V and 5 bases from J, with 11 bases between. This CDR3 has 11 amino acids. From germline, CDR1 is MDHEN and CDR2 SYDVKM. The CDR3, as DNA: TGTGCCACACAGGGTCTGGAGACCCAGTACTTC. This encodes CATQGLETQYF.

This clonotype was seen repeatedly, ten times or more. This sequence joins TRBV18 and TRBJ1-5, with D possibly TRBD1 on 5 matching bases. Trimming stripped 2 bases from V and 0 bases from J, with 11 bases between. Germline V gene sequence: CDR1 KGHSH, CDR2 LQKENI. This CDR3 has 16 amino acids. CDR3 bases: TGTGCCAGCTCACCAAGAACGGGGGATAGCAATCAGCCCCAGCATTTT. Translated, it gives CASSPRTGDSNQPQHF.

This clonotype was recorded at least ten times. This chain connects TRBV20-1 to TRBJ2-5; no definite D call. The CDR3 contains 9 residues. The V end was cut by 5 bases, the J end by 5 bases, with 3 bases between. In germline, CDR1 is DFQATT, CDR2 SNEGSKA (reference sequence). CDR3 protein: CSAVETQYF. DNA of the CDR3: TGCAGTGCTGTCGAGACCCAGTACTTC.

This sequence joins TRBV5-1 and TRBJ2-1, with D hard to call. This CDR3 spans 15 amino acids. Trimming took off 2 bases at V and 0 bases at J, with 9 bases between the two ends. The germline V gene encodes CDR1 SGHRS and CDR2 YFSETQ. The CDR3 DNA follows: TGCGCCAGCAGCTTACTATCGAGCTCCTACAATGAGCAGTTCTTC. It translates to CASSLLSSSYNEQFF. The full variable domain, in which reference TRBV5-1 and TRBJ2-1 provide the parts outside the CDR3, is KAGVTQTPRYLIKTRGQQVTLSCSPISGHRSVSWYQQTPGQGLQFLFEYFSETQRNKGNFPGRFSGRQFSNSRSEMNVSTLELGDSALYLCASSLLSSSYNEQFFGPGTRLTVL.

The CDR3: CASSWDREGYGYTF. The CDR3 DNA follows: TGTGCCAGCAGCTGGGACAGGGAAGGCTATGGCTACACCTTC. This chain uses TRBV7-9 with TRBJ1-2; 9 bases fit TRBD1. The CDR3 spans 14 residues. The junction had 4 bases not matched to a gene; V was cut back by 4 bases and J by 4 bases. The germline gives CDR1 SEHNR, CDR2 FQNEAQ (reference sequence). Full variable domain (rest looked up from reference TRBV7-9 and TRBJ1-2): DTGVSQNPRHKITKRGQNVTFRCDPISEHNRLYWYRQTLGQGPEFLTYFQNEAQLEKSRLLSDRFSAERPKGSFSTLEIQRTEQGDSAMYLCASSWDREGYGYTFGSGTRLTVV.

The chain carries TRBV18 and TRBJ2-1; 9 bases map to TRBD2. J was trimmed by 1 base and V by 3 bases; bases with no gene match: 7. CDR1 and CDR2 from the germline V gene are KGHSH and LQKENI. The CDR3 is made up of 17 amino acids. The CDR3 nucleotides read TGTGCCAGCTCACCCTACAGGAGCGGGGGGTCCTACAATGAGCAGTTCTTC. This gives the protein CASSPYRSGGSYNEQFF.

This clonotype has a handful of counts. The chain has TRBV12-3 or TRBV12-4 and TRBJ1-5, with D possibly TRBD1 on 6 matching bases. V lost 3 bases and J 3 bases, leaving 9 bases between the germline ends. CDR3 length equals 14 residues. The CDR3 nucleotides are TGTGCCAGCAGTTTCGGGGACATCAATCAGCCCCAGCATTTT. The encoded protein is CASSFGDINQPQHF.

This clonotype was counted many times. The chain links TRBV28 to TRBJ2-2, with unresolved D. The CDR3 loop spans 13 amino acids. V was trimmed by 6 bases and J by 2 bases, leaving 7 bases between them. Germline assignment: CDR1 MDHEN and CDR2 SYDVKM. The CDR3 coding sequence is TGTGCCAGCAGGCGTAGTAACACCGGGGAGCTGTTTTTT. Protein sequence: CASRRSNTGELFF.

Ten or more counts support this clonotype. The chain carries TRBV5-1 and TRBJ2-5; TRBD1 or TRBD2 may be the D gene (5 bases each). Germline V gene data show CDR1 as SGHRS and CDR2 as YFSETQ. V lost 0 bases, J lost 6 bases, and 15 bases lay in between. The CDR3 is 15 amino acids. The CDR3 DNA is TGCGCCAGCAGCTTGGAGCCAGGGATGGGACAGACCCAGTACTTC. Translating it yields CASSLEPGMGQTQYF.

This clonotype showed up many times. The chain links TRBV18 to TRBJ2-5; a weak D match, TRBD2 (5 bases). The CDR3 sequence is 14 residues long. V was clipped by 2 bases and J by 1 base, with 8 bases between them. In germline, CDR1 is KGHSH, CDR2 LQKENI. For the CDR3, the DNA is TGTGCCAGCTCACCAGGACTGGGCCAAGAGACCCAGTACTTC. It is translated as CASSPGLGQETQYF.

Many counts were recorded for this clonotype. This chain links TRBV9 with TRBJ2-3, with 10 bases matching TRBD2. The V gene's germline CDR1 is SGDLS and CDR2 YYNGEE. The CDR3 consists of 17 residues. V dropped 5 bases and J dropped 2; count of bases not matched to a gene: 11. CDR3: CASSLRLAGGFTDTQYF. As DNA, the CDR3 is TGTGCCAGCAGTCTAAGACTAGCGGGTGGGTTCACAGATACGCAGTATTTT. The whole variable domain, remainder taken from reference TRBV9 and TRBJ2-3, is DSGVTQTPKHLITATGQRVTLRCSPRSGDLSVYWYQQSLDQGLQFLIQYYNGEERAKGNILERFSAQQFPDLHSELNLSSLELGDSALYFCASSLRLAGGFTDTQYFGPGTRLTVL.

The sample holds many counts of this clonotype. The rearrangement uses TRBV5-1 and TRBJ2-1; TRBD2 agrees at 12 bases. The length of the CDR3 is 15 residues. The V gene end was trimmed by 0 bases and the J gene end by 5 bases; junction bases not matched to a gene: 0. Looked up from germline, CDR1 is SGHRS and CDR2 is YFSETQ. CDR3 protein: CASSLGTSGNNEQFF. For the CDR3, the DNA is TGCGCCAGCAGCTTGGGGACTAGCGGGAACAATGAGCAGTTCTTC. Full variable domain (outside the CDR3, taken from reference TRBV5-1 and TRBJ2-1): KAGVTQTPRYLIKTRGQQVTLSCSPISGHRSVSWYQQTPGQGLQFLFEYFSETQRNKGNFPGRFSGRQFSNSRSEMNVSTLELGDSALYLCASSLGTSGNNEQFFGPGTRLTVL.

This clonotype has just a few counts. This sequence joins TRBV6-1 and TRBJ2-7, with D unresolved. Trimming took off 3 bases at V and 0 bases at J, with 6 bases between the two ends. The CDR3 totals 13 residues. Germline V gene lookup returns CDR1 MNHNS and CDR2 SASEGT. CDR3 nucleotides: TGTGCCAGCAGTGACAGAAACTCCTACGAGCAGTACTTC. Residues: CASSDRNSYEQYF.

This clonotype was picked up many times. The CDR3 DNA is TGTGCCACCAGCGGACGGGGTCGGGCCGGGGAGCTGTTTTTT. Its protein product is CATSGRGRAGELFF. This sequence joins TRBV15 and TRBJ2-2; maybe TRBD2 (5 bases). CDR1 is LNHNV, CDR2 YYDKDF, per germline (reference sequence). CDR3 length: 14 amino acids. Trimming stripped 5 bases from V and 6 bases from J, with 13 bases between.

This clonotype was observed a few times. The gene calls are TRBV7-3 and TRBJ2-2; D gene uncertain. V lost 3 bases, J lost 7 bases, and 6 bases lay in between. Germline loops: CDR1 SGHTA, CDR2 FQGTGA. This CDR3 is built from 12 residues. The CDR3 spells CASSFVGGELFF. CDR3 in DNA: TGTGCCAGCAGCTTCGTCGGCGGGGAGCTGTTTTTT. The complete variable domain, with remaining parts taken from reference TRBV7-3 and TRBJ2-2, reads GAGVSQTPSNKVTEKGKYVELRCDPISGHTALYWYRQSLGQGPEFLIYFQGTGAADDSGLPNDRFFAVRPEGSVSTLKIQRTERGDSAVYLCASSFVGGELFFGEGSRLTVL.

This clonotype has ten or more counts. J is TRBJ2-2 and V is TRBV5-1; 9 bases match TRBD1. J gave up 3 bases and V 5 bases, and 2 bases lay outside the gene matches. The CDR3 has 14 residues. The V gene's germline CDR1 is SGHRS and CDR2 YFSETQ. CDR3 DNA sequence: TGCGCCAGCAGGACAGGGGGGGACACCGGGGAGCTGTTTTTT. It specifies CASRTGGDTGELFF.

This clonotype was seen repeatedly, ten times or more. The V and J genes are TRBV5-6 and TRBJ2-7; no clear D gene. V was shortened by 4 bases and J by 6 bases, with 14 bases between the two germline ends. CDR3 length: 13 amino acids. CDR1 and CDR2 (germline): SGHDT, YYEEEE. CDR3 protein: CASSLPTALEQYF. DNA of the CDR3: TGTGCCAGCAGCCTGCCGACGGCCCTCGAGCAGTACTTC.

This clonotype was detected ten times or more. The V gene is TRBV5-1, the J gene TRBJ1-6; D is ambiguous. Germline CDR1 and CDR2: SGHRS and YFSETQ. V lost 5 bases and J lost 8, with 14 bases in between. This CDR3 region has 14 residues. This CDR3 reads CASRPGPGDSPLHF. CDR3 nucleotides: TGCGCCAGCAGACCCGGCCCCGGGGATTCACCCCTCCACTTT. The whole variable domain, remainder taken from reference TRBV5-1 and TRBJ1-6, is KAGVTQTPRYLIKTRGQQVTLSCSPISGHRSVSWYQQTPGQGLQFLFEYFSETQRNKGNFPGRFSGRQFSNSRSEMNVSTLELGDSALYLCASRPGPGDSPLHFGNGTRLTVT.

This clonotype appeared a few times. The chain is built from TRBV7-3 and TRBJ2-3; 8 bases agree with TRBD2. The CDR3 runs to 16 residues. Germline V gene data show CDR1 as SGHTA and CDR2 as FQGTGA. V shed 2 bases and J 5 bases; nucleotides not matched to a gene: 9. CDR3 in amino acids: CASSLQTGGPRDTQYF. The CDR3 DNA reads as TGTGCCAGCAGCTTACAGACGGGGGGGCCGAGAGATACGCAGTATTTT.

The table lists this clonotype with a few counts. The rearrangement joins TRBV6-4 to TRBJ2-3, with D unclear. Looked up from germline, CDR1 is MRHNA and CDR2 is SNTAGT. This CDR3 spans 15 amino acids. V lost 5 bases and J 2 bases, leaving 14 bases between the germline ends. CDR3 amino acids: CASSPFTGLTDTQYF. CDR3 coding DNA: TGTGCCAGCAGTCCCTTTACCGGCCTCACAGATACGCAGTATTTT.

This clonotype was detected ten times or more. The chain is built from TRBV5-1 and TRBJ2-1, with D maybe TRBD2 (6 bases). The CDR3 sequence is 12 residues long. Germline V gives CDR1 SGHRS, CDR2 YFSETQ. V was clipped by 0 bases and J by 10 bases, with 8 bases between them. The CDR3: CASSLASAEQFF. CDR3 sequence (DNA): TGCGCCAGCAGCTTGGCTAGCGCCGAGCAGTTCTTC.